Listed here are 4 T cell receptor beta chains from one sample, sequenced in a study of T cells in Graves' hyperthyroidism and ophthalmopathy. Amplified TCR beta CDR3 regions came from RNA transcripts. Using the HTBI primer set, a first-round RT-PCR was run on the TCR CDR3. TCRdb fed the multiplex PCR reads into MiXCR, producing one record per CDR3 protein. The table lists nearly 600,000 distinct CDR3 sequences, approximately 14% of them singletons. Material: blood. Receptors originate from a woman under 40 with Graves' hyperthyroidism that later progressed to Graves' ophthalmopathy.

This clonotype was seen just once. CDR3 sequence reads: CASSVDGGTSANNEQFF. The CDR3 bases are TGTGCCAGCAGCGTAGATGGAGGGACTAGCGCCAACAATGAGCAGTTCTTC. V usage is TRBV9 and J usage is TRBJ2-1; 10 bases are a match to TRBD2. Germline V gene sequence: CDR1 SGDLS, CDR2 YYNGEE. The CDR3 sequence is 17 residues long. V lost 0 bases, J lost 5 bases, and 8 bases stayed unmatched.

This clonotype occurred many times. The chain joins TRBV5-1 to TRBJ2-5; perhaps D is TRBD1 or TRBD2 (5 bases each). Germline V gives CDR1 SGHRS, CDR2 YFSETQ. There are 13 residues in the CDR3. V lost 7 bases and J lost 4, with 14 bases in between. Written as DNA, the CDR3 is TGCGCCAGCCGTTGGGAGAGGGGAGAGACCCAGTACTTC. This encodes CASRWERGETQYF.

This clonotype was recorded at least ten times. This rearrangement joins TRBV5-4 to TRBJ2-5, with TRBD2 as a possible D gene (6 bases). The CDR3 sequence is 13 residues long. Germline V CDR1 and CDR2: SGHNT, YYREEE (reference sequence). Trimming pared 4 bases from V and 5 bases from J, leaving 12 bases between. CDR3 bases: TGTGCCAGCAGCCCCGGGGGTTCGGAGACCCAGTACTTC. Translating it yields CASSPGGSETQYF.

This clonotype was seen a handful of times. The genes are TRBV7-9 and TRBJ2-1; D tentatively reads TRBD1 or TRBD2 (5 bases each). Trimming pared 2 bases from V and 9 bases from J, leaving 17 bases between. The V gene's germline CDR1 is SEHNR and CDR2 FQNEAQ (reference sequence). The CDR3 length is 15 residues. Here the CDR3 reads CASSLSGPRTREQFF. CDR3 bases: TGTGCCAGCAGCTTATCGGGGCCCAGGACTCGTGAGCAGTTCTTC.